This is a list of T cell receptor beta chains from one sample in a study of neoadjuvant nivolumab and ipilimumab in lung cancer. Sequenced by immunoSEQ multiplex PCR; TCRdb stores in-frame clones only, minus some. This table holds approximately 4,900 clones, 90% to 95% found once. The sample consisted of blood, taken after neoadjuvant nivolumab, alone or with ipilimumab, at or shortly before surgery. These receptors originate from an adult with non-small cell lung cancer. Some clones in this sample may be carry-over from other donors' samples. The conserved cysteine and the conserved F or W are not part of the CDR3 here. D genes are given only for firm matches.

>TRBJ2-7|-|TRBV11-2
ASSPLTRQRDY
>TRBJ2-3|-|TRBV10-3
AISGQSQDTQY
>TRBJ2-7|-|TRBV2
ASRLDGSYEQY
>TRBJ2-5|-|TRBV11-2
ASSLDLGATQY
>TRBJ2-3|-|TRBV28
ASSLQAAVSTDTQY
>TRBJ2-1|-|TRBV13
ASSRDSRGPNEQF
>TRBJ2-2|-|TRBV27
ASSTSSGELF
>TRBJ1-4|-|TRBV5-8
ASSLAGTTNEKLF
>TRBJ2-2|-|TRBV18
ASSPLRDTGELF
>TRBJ2-3|TRBD2|TRBV7-9
ASSLRTSGLRDTQY
>TRBJ2-7|-|TRBV7-9
ASTASEKSSYEQY
>TRBJ2-7|TRBD1|TRBV7-8
ASSLAAYGTASDEQY
>TRBJ2-2|-|TRBV15
ATSRDPGREYTGELF
>TRBJ2-3|TRBD2|TRBV5-1
ASSSTSENTDTQY
>TRBJ1-5|-|TRBV10-3
ATRRGSNQPQH
>TRBJ2-7|-|TRBV6-1
ASSDTYEQY
>TRBJ1-4|-|TRBV2
ASMKGRAGDEKLF
>TRBJ2-7|-|TRBV29-1
SVGAGYSYEQY
>TRBJ2-7|-|TRBV7-2
ASSGGRGYEQY
>TRBJ1-1|-|TRBV5-5
ASSLEWSLNTEAF
>TRBJ2-6|-|TRBV7-6
AGSERGGMTGANVLT
>TRBJ2-2|TRBD2|TRBV19
ASSTGLTHTGELF
>TRBJ1-5|-|TRBV19
ASRPGLLDQPQH
>TRBJ2-2|-|TRBV7-3
ASSSGLTTGELF
>TRBJ2-1|TRBD2|TRBV12-5
ASGLPTGTSGSSTPF
>TRBJ1-2|-|TRBV2
ASSQEAGGGYT
>TRBJ2-7|-|TRBV5-1
ASSPIPSYEQY
>TRBJ1-2|-|TRBV5-6
ASSSNREYYGYT
>TRBJ2-1|TRBD2|TRBV11-3
ASSSGLAGYNEQF
>TRBJ2-7|TRBD1|TRBV6-5
ASSYSRQGAYEQY
>TRBJ2-3|TRBD2|TRBV18
ASSHNGLAGSTDTQY
>TRBJ2-1|TRBD2|TRBV30
AWSVRLAGVYEQF
>TRBJ2-7|TRBD1|TRBV10-3
AISRTGLYHEQY
>TRBJ2-2|-|TRBV5-1
ASSLLARNTGELF
>TRBJ1-4|-|TRBV10-3
AISDQMDGLNEKLF
>TRBJ2-1|-|TRBV7-4
ASSLGGRNEQF
>TRBJ2-5|TRBD1|TRBV5-1
ASSQDRGTQETQY
>TRBJ1-1|TRBD1|TRBV19
ASSIPRDRGYTEAF
>TRBJ2-2|-|TRBV5-5
ASSLQGSGFGELF
>TRBJ2-7|-|TRBV6-1
ASTSPGGEQY
>TRBJ1-2|-|TRBV5-4
ASSLVGGSSGYT